The entry that follows covers one TCR beta chain sequence. Its cognate antigen is unknown. A 5'RACE template-switching step, the method used to make TCR cDNA, added a universal primer site and UMIs. TCRdb reprocessed the 5' RACE reads with MiXCR, giving one entry per CDR3 protein. The sample has approximately 550,000 distinct CDR3 sequences, roughly 21% seen once. This entry comes from a study of T cells after yellow fever vaccination. Study overall: Preparation used SMART-Seq v4 Ultra Low Input for the low-cell-number fractions. Study results and caveats: Post-booster repertoires again held most primary-vaccination clones (roughly 95% CD4, over 80% CD8). Contaminating bulk clonotypes could be abundant in FACS-sorted repertoires.

Trimming removed 11 bases from V and 4 bases from J, with 6 bases in between. The CDR3 spans 10 residues. CDR1 is LNHDA, CDR2 SQIVND, per germline (reference sequence). The clonotype comes from a man aged 25-40 years who received the YFV17D yellow fever vaccine. The rearrangement links TRBV19 to TRBJ1-5, with unresolved D. The material was PBMCs, obtained 15 days after the yellow fever booster vaccination. The chain's CDR3 is CAGKNQPQHF. For the CDR3, the DNA is TGTGCCGGTAAGAATCAGCCCCAGCATTTT.